These T cell receptor beta chains were read from a single sample in a study of PD-1 blockade in classical Hodgkin lymphoma. TCRdb's table, derived via immunoSEQ multiplex PCR, lists solely in-frame clones and lacks some. The sample holds 10,000 to 14,000 clones, roughly 80% seen once. The sample was peripheral blood mononuclear cells (PBMCs), taken at baseline. These receptors were collected from a human donor with classical Hodgkin lymphoma. The CDR3 runs from the conserved cysteine through the conserved F or W. Fields, in order: CDR3 DNA, CDR3 protein, D gene, V gene, J gene, clone size. D genes are given only for firm matches. Size values are once, few and many counts, or a class for expanded clones, and some rows have none.

CDR3 DNA: TGCGCCAGCAGCCCCCAAGGGACCGACCATATCTCCTACGAGCAGTACTTC; CDR3 protein: CASSPQGTDHISYEQYF; D gene: NA; V gene: TRBV4-3; J gene: TRBJ2-7; clone size: once
CDR3 DNA: TGTGCCAGCAGATCCGGGGTAGACACTGAAGCTTTCTTT; CDR3 protein: CASRSGVDTEAFF; D gene: NA; V gene: TRBV7-9; J gene: TRBJ1-1; clone size: NA
CDR3 DNA: TGCGCCACCCGGGACTCCTCAATTTACAATGAGCAGTTCTTC; CDR3 protein: CATRDSSIYNEQFF; D gene: NA; V gene: TRBV4-1; J gene: TRBJ2-1; clone size: NA
CDR3 DNA: TGCGCCAGCAGCTTGATGGGTAACGGAGCCTACGAGCAGTACTTC; CDR3 protein: CASSLMGNGAYEQYF; D gene: NA; V gene: TRBV5-1; J gene: TRBJ2-7; clone size: NA
CDR3 DNA: TGTGCCAGCAGTCCTCACTACGAGCAGTACTTC; CDR3 protein: CASSPHYEQYF; D gene: NA; V gene: TRBV6-1; J gene: TRBJ2-7; clone size: NA
CDR3 DNA: TGTGCCAGCAGCCCCGGACAGGGGGACTTATCACCCCTCCACTTT; CDR3 protein: CASSPGQGDLSPLHF; D gene: TRBD1; V gene: TRBV7-9; J gene: TRBJ1-6; clone size: NA
CDR3 DNA: TGCAGCGTTGAGAGCACATCCACAGATACGCAGTATTTT; CDR3 protein: CSVESTSTDTQYF; D gene: NA; V gene: TRBV29-1; J gene: TRBJ2-3; clone size: NA
CDR3 DNA: TGTGCCAGCGGCAGGGGTTCGCGCACTGAAGCTTTCTTT; CDR3 protein: CASGRGSRTEAFF; D gene: NA; V gene: TRBV7-2; J gene: TRBJ1-1; clone size: NA
CDR3 DNA: TGTGCCAGCAGCTTGGCAGGGACGAACACCGGGGAGCTGTTTTTT; CDR3 protein: CASSLAGTNTGELFF; D gene: NA; V gene: TRBV2; J gene: TRBJ2-2; clone size: NA
CDR3 DNA: TGTGCCAGCAGCCAAGTGGAGAATTCACCCCTCCACTTT; CDR3 protein: CASSQVENSPLHF; D gene: NA; V gene: TRBV14; J gene: TRBJ1-6; clone size: NA
CDR3 DNA: TGTGCCAGCAGTGTCGTCGTTGGGGACTACGAGCAGTACTTC; CDR3 protein: CASSVVVGDYEQYF; D gene: NA; V gene: TRBV6-1; J gene: TRBJ2-7; clone size: NA
CDR3 DNA: TGCGCCAGCAGCTTGTTCTGGGACAGCTACGAGCAGTACTTC; CDR3 protein: CASSLFWDSYEQYF; D gene: TRBD1; V gene: TRBV5-1; J gene: TRBJ2-7; clone size: NA
CDR3 DNA: TGTGCCAGCAGTGCCGCCGGGACAGGATCGTACGAGCAGTACTTC; CDR3 protein: CASSAAGTGSYEQYF; D gene: TRBD1; V gene: TRBV6-1; J gene: TRBJ2-7; clone size: NA
CDR3 DNA: TGTGCCAGCAGCGGCCTTTGGGGACAGGGGACCTACGAGCAGTACTTC; CDR3 protein: CASSGLWGQGTYEQYF; D gene: TRBD1; V gene: TRBV5-6; J gene: TRBJ2-7; clone size: NA
CDR3 DNA: TGCAGCCTAGAACAGGGAAGCACCTTTCGAGTCTTC; CDR3 protein: CSLEQGSTFRVF; D gene: NA; V gene: TRBV29-1; J gene: TRBJ2-1; clone size: NA
CDR3 DNA: TGTGCCAGCAGTGTGGGGGGCCGGAACACTGAAGCTTTCTTT; CDR3 protein: CASSVGGRNTEAFF; D gene: NA; V gene: TRBV25-1; J gene: TRBJ1-1; clone size: NA
CDR3 DNA: TGTGCCAGCAGGCGAGGGACAGGGCCAATGGGGACTGAAGCTTTCTTT; CDR3 protein: CASRRGTGPMGTEAFF; D gene: TRBD1; V gene: TRBV7-9; J gene: TRBJ1-1; clone size: NA
CDR3 DNA: TGTGCCAGTAGTAGTCGTTGGGAGCAGTACTTC; CDR3 protein: CASSSRWEQYF; D gene: NA; V gene: TRBV19; J gene: TRBJ2-7; clone size: NA
CDR3 DNA: TGTGCCATCAGTGAGGGCAACAGGGGGAAGAACACTGAAGCTTTCTTT; CDR3 protein: CAISEGNRGKNTEAFF; D gene: TRBD1; V gene: TRBV10-3; J gene: TRBJ1-1; clone size: NA
CDR3 DNA: TGCGCCAGCAGCTTGGACGGGAGTAGCAATCAGCCCCAGCATTTT; CDR3 protein: CASSLDGSSNQPQHF; D gene: NA; V gene: TRBV5-1; J gene: TRBJ1-5; clone size: medium-sized
CDR3 DNA: TGTGCCAGCCGTACGAGTAGCGGGGCCCAGGGGCCCCAGTACTTC; CDR3 protein: CASRTSSGAQGPQYF; D gene: TRBD2; V gene: TRBV6-5; J gene: TRBJ2-5; clone size: NA
CDR3 DNA: TGTGCCAGCACTACTATAGGGTTGGCGCAGGGGGCCAATGAGCAGTTCTTC; CDR3 protein: CASTTIGLAQGANEQFF; D gene: TRBD1; V gene: TRBV28; J gene: TRBJ2-1; clone size: NA
CDR3 DNA: TGTGCCAGCAGCTTTCAGTCTCCGGAGGGCTACACCTTC; CDR3 protein: CASSFQSPEGYTF; D gene: NA; V gene: TRBV5-6; J gene: TRBJ1-2; clone size: few
CDR3 DNA: TGCGCCAGCAGCCCCGGGGCCTCAGCTAACTATGGCTACACCTTC; CDR3 protein: CASSPGASANYGYTF; D gene: NA; V gene: TRBV5-1; J gene: TRBJ1-2; clone size: NA
CDR3 DNA: TGCGCCAGCAGCCAAGATGCCCAGGGGGCATACACTGAAGCTTTCTTT; CDR3 protein: CASSQDAQGAYTEAFF; D gene: TRBD1; V gene: TRBV4-1; J gene: TRBJ1-1; clone size: NA
CDR3 DNA: TGTGCCAGCAGTAGGGGGATTTACAATGAGCAGTTCTTC; CDR3 protein: CASSRGIYNEQFF; D gene: NA; V gene: TRBV7-9; J gene: TRBJ2-1; clone size: NA
CDR3 DNA: TGTGCCAGCAGTCCGGGACAGGGGGGGGACACTGAAGCTTTCTTT; CDR3 protein: CASSPGQGGDTEAFF; D gene: TRBD1; V gene: TRBV27; J gene: TRBJ1-1; clone size: NA
CDR3 DNA: TGTGCCAGCAGTGAAGGGATGGACGTGCATGAGCAGTTCTTC; CDR3 protein: CASSEGMDVHEQFF; D gene: NA; V gene: TRBV6-1; J gene: TRBJ2-1; clone size: once
CDR3 DNA: TGTGCCAGCAGCGTAGGGGGCCTAGCGGGGGGGGATGAGACCCAGTACTTC; CDR3 protein: CASSVGGLAGGDETQYF; D gene: TRBD2; V gene: TRBV9; J gene: TRBJ2-5; clone size: NA
CDR3 DNA: TGTGCCAGCAGCTTGCGTGTGGGAGGGTTAGAGACCCAGTACTTC; CDR3 protein: CASSLRVGGLETQYF; D gene: TRBD2; V gene: TRBV5-6; J gene: TRBJ2-5; clone size: NA
CDR3 DNA: TGTGCCAGCAGCTGGGGCCCTAGCTTCTCCTACAATGAGCAGTTCTTC; CDR3 protein: CASSWGPSFSYNEQFF; D gene: NA; V gene: TRBV5-8; J gene: TRBJ2-1; clone size: NA
CDR3 DNA: TGTGCCAGCAGTTACGCCGGGACAGCGTATGGCTACACCTTC; CDR3 protein: CASSYAGTAYGYTF; D gene: TRBD1; V gene: TRBV6-5; J gene: TRBJ1-2; clone size: few
CDR3 DNA: TGCGCCAGCAGCCCCAGGGCTTTGAACACTGAAGCTTTCTTT; CDR3 protein: CASSPRALNTEAFF; D gene: NA; V gene: TRBV5-1; J gene: TRBJ1-1; clone size: NA
CDR3 DNA: TGTGCCAGCAGCTTAATAGGGATAGCGGGGGGATACACCGGGGAGCTGTTTTTT; CDR3 protein: CASSLIGIAGGYTGELFF; D gene: TRBD2; V gene: TRBV7-2; J gene: TRBJ2-2; clone size: NA
CDR3 DNA: TGTGCCAGCAGCCGTTTCGTGGGGGCCTACGAGCAGTACTTC; CDR3 protein: CASSRFVGAYEQYF; D gene: NA; V gene: TRBV6-5; J gene: TRBJ2-7; clone size: NA
CDR3 DNA: TGTGCCAGCAGCTTAAGGGCGGGAAGCACAGATACGCAGTATTTT; CDR3 protein: CASSLRAGSTDTQYF; D gene: NA; V gene: TRBV13; J gene: TRBJ2-3; clone size: once
CDR3 DNA: TGTGCCAGCAGTGACTCCCATAGGACAGGGGCTGCATCAGATACGCAGTATTTT; CDR3 protein: CASSDSHRTGAASDTQYF; D gene: TRBD1; V gene: TRBV6-4; J gene: TRBJ2-3; clone size: NA
CDR3 DNA: TGTGCCAGCAGTGAGCAGGGGGCGCTGACTGAAGCTTTCTTT; CDR3 protein: CASSEQGALTEAFF; D gene: TRBD1; V gene: TRBV2; J gene: TRBJ1-1; clone size: NA
CDR3 DNA: TGTGCCATCAGTGAGCGCAGCTCGATTACTGGGGAGCTGTTTTTT; CDR3 protein: CAISERSSITGELFF; D gene: NA; V gene: TRBV10-3; J gene: TRBJ2-2; clone size: NA
CDR3 DNA: TGTGCCAGCAGCTTAGCGGGGACTAGCGGGCCGTATGAGCAGTTCTTC; CDR3 protein: CASSLAGTSGPYEQFF; D gene: TRBD2; V gene: TRBV7-2; J gene: TRBJ2-1; clone size: few
CDR3 DNA: TGCGCCAGCAGCAACACCGGGACAGTTGTTAACTATGGCTACACCTTC; CDR3 protein: CASSNTGTVVNYGYTF; D gene: TRBD1; V gene: TRBV4-1; J gene: TRBJ1-2; clone size: NA
CDR3 DNA: TGTGCCACCGGACTAGCGGTAATCACCGGGGAGCTGTTTTTT; CDR3 protein: CATGLAVITGELFF; D gene: TRBD2; V gene: TRBV28; J gene: TRBJ2-2; clone size: NA